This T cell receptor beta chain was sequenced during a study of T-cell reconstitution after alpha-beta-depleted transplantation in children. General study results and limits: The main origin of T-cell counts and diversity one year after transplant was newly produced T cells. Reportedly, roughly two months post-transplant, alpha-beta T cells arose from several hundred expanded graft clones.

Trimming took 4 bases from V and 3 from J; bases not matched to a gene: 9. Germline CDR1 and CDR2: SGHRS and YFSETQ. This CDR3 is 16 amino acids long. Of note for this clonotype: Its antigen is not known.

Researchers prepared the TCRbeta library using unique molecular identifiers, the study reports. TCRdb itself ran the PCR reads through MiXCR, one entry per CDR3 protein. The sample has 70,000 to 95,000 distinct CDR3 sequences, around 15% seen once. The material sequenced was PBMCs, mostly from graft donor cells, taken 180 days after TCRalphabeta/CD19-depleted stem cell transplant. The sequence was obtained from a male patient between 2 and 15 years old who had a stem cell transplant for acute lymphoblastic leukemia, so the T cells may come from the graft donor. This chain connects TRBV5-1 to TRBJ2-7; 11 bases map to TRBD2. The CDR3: CASSGPGLAEVYEQYF. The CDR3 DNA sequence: TGCGCCAGCAGCGGCCCGGGACTAGCGGAGGTCTACGAGCAGTACTTC.